This T cell receptor beta chain was found in a study of cytomegalovirus exposure and HLA in healthy donors. Overall study findings and caveats: Later genetic work tied a missense DCLRE1C variant to beta-chain V and J trimming.

In the case of this clone: Its cognate antigen is unknown.

The CDR3 spans 15 residues. CDR1 and CDR2 from the germline V gene are SGHNT and YENEEA. With V trimmed by 5 bases and J by 2 bases, 8 bases remained unmatched. A multiplex PCR was run with 60 Vbeta primers and 13 Jbeta primers. Sequenced by immunoSEQ multiplex PCR; TCRdb stores in-frame clones only, minus some. In the table there are approximately 150,000 clones, approximately 80% of which are singletons. This clonotype was sampled from a woman aged 40-49 years in good health and CMV-seropositive. The rearrangement links TRBV11-3 to TRBJ2-5; 7 positions match TRBD2. Sample: PBMCs. The CDR3 region is CASSPGLTQQETQYF. CDR3 bases: TGTGCCAGCAGCCCGGGACTAACCCAACAAGAGACCCAGTACTTC. Together with reference TRBV11-3 and TRBJ2-5, the CDR3 gives the full variable domain: EAGVVQSPRYKIIEKKQPVAFWCNPISGHNTLYWYLQNLGQGPELLIRYENEEAVDDSQLPKDRFSAERLKGVDSTLKIQPAELGDSAVYLCASSPGLTQQETQYFGPGTRLLVL.